A selection of T cell receptor beta chains follows, all from one sample in a study of blood T cell repertoires in COVID-19. Sequencing used immunoSEQ multiplex PCR; TCRdb keeps in-frame clones, though not all of them. The sample has some 180,000 clones; around 85% are singletons. Sequences were obtained from PBMCs or T cells enriched from blood (not recorded which). The receptors here all came from a man aged 35 to 55 who had recovered from COVID-19. The CDR3 runs from the conserved cysteine through the conserved F or W. A D gene is named only where the DNA matches it firmly. Size values are once, few and many counts, or a class for expanded clones, and some rows have none.

v_call,clone_size,j_call,d_call,cdr3_aa,cdr3_nt
TRBV29-1,NA,TRBJ1-5,TRBD1,CSVVTGGLNQPQHF,TGCAGCGTTGTTACAGGGGGGTTGAATCAGCCCCAGCATTTT
TRBV18,NA,TRBJ2-5,NA,CASSPRYQGGETQYF,TGTGCCAGCTCACCACGGTATCAGGGTGGGGAGACCCAGTACTTC
TRBV19,NA,TRBJ1-6,NA,CASSISAGPSPLHF,TGTGCCAGTAGTATTTCGGCAGGGCCATCACCCCTCCACTTT
TRBV27,NA,TRBJ1-1,TRBD1,CASSLSGQGRGTEAFF,TGTGCCAGCAGTTTATCGGGACAGGGGCGCGGAACTGAAGCTTTCTTT
TRBV7-6,NA,TRBJ1-2,TRBD1,CASSSGTGKNYGYTF,TGTGCCAGCAGCTCCGGGACAGGGAAAAACTATGGCTACACCTTC
TRBV6-4,once,TRBJ1-5,NA,CASSEAESDSNQPQHF,TGTGCCAGCAGTGAGGCCGAATCAGATAGCAATCAGCCCCAGCATTTT
TRBV28,NA,TRBJ2-1,NA,CASFGVETALFSYNEQFF,TGTGCCAGTTTTGGGGTTGAGACAGCTCTATTCTCCTACAATGAGCAGTTCTTC
TRBV7-8,NA,TRBJ2-7,TRBD1,CASSLNRGLNEQYF,TGTGCCAGCAGCTTAAACAGGGGCTTAAACGAGCAGTACTTC
TRBV24-1,NA,TRBJ1-4,NA,CATSDRRSQEKLFF,TGTGCCACCAGTGACCGCCGCTCACAAGAAAAACTGTTTTTT
TRBV10-1,NA,TRBJ2-1,NA,CATSPGGGQFF,TGCGCCACCAGTCCCGGAGGAGGGCAGTTCTTC
TRBV19,once,TRBJ1-3,NA,CASSFEGSGNTIYF,TGTGCCAGTAGTTTCGAGGGTTCGGGAAACACCATATATTTT
TRBV28,NA,TRBJ1-1,NA,CASSSHLTGPWHTEAFF,TGTGCCAGCAGTTCCCACCTCACAGGGCCCTGGCACACTGAAGCTTTCTTT
TRBV9,NA,TRBJ2-5,NA,CASSVLGGGQETQYF,TGTGCCAGCAGCGTCCTTGGCGGAGGCCAAGAGACCCAGTACTTC
TRBV13,NA,TRBJ2-3,TRBD2,CASSFSSGEHTQYF,TGTGCCAGCAGCTTTTCTAGCGGGGAACATACGCAGTATTTT
TRBV11-1,once,TRBJ1-1,NA,CASSSRNRGNGAFF,TGTGCCAGCAGCTCAAGGAACCGGGGGAATGGAGCTTTCTTT
TRBV7-3,NA,TRBJ1-1,NA,CASSSRKNTEAFF,TGTGCCAGCAGTTCGAGGAAGAACACTGAAGCTTTCTTT
TRBV6-5,NA,TRBJ1-5,NA,CASSYLYQPQHF,TGTGCCAGCAGTTACTTATATCAGCCCCAGCATTTT
TRBV5-1,NA,TRBJ1-1,NA,CASSSQGANTEAFF,TGCGCCAGCAGTTCACAAGGGGCGAACACTGAAGCTTTCTTT
TRBV30,NA,TRBJ1-6,NA,CAWSPRGTSDTLHF,TGTGCCTGGAGTCCCCGCGGGACCTCCGATACCCTCCACTTT
TRBV11-2,NA,TRBJ2-2,NA,CASNQVAVNTGELFF,TGTGCCAGCAACCAAGTGGCAGTTAACACCGGGGAGCTGTTTTTT
TRBV2,NA,TRBJ1-1,NA,CASTPRLGQGGTEAFF,TGTGCCAGCACGCCCCGCCTGGGGCAAGGGGGCACTGAAGCTTTCTTT
TRBV29-1,NA,TRBJ1-5,NA,CSVDRGGNQPQHF,TGCAGCGTTGACAGGGGAGGCAATCAGCCCCAGCATTTT